The 22 T cell receptor beta chains below were found in one sample sequenced in a study of T-cell reconstitution after alpha-beta-depleted transplantation in children. Preparation of the TCRbeta library involved a method that used unique molecular identifiers. TCRdb re-derived calls from the PCR reads in MiXCR, one entry per CDR3 protein. The data hold 90,000 to 95,000 distinct CDR3 sequences, with about 12% observed a single time. The sequences come from PBMCs from the stem cell graft donor, collected from the stem cell graft. The receptors shown here come from a human donor who donated a stem cell graft to a child with inherited bone marrow failure.

This clonotype appeared many times. The V and J genes are TRBV28 and TRBJ2-7; D remains ambiguous. V was pared by 7 bases and J by 6 bases, with 13 bases between. The length of the CDR3 is 12 residues. Germline V gene sequence: CDR1 MDHEN, CDR2 SYDVKM. The DNA for the CDR3 is TGTGCCAGCACCAGGTGGGGTTTCGAGCAGTACTTC. Protein sequence: CASTRWGFEQYF.

This clonotype was seen many times. V usage is TRBV4-1 and J usage is TRBJ2-7; 7 nucleotides align to TRBD2. Germline V gene sequence: CDR1 MGHRA, CDR2 YSYEKL. V trimming: 0 bases; J trimming: 0 bases; junction bases outside the gene matches: 5. This CDR3 region has 16 residues. Written as DNA, the CDR3 is TGCGCCAGCAGCCAAGATCGGGCGGGAGCCTCCTACGAGCAGTACTTC. It specifies CASSQDRAGASYEQYF.

This clonotype was recorded at least ten times. This chain uses TRBV7-8 with TRBJ2-3; D remains ambiguous. The germline CDR1 and CDR2 sequences are SGHVS and FQNEAQ. The ends were cut back, 4 bases at V and 8 bases at J, with 13 bases in the middle. The CDR3 sequence is 13 residues long. CDR3 region: CASSSLFFRTQYF. The CDR3 DNA reads TGTGCCAGCAGCTCACTTTTTTTTCGTACGCAGTATTTT.

This clonotype has only a few counts. This sequence joins TRBV29-1 and TRBJ2-3, with D perhaps assigned TRBD1 or TRBD2 (5 bases each). V shed 1 base and J shed 12 bases, with 11 bases lying between them. The germline CDR1 and CDR2 sequences are SQVTM and ANQGSEA. This CDR3 is 11 amino acids long. CDR3 sequence (DNA): TGCAGCGTTGAAGTCACCGGGACCCAGTATTTT. This sequence encodes CSVEVTGTQYF.

This clonotype was counted at least ten times. This chain links TRBV7-8 with TRBJ1-2; D unclear. Germline lookup yields CDR1 SGHVS and CDR2 FQNEAQ. The V gene lost 3 bases and the J gene lost 8 bases, with 16 bases spanning the gap. The CDR3 is 14 residues long. The CDR3 nucleotides read TGTGCCAGCAGCTTCGGGTCGATGAAAGGGGGCTACACCTTC. As protein: CASSFGSMKGGYTF.

This clonotype has a handful of counts. This chain joins TRBV6-6 and TRBJ1-5; 7 positions agree with TRBD1. The germline V gene has CDR1 MNHNY and CDR2 SVGAGI (reference sequence). The CDR3 length is 13 residues. Trimming took 4 bases from V and 9 from J; bases not matched to a gene: 6. The CDR3 DNA reads as TGTGCCAGCAGTTCGGGACAGTTGTCGCCCCAGCATTTT. Amino acids: CASSSGQLSPQHF.

This clonotype was seen at least ten times. The chain recombines TRBV3-1 with TRBJ1-5, with unresolved D. The germline V and J ends were trimmed by 0 bases and 5 bases, with 8 bases remaining between them. This CDR3 has 14 residues. Germline-derived CDR1 and CDR2 are LGHDT and YNNKEL (reference sequence). CDR3 residues: CASSQEGGYQPQHF. CDR3 sequence (DNA): TGTGCCAGCAGCCAAGAGGGAGGCTATCAGCCCCAGCATTTT.

In its sample, this clonotype was seen many times. The rearrangement uses TRBV19 and TRBJ2-6; D may be TRBD2 (5 bases). Germline loops: CDR1 LNHDA, CDR2 SQIVND (reference sequence). The CDR3 extends over 15 amino acids. Trimming cost V 3 bases and J 1 base, with 7 bases left between them. Written as DNA, the CDR3 is TGTGCCAGTAGTATCGGGAAGTCTGGGGCCAACGTCCTGACTTTC. Amino acids: CASSIGKSGANVLTF.

This clonotype showed up many times. V is TRBV5-1 and J is TRBJ2-1; D might be TRBD1 (5 bases). V was clipped by 0 bases and J by 7 bases, with 11 bases between them. Germline V gene data show CDR1 as SGHRS and CDR2 as YFSETQ. The CDR3 is 14 residues long. For the CDR3, the DNA is TGCGCCAGCAGCTTGGCCATGGGGCGGAATGAGCAGTTCTTC. It yields the protein CASSLAMGRNEQFF.

This clonotype has a handful of counts. The chain carries TRBV30 and TRBJ2-2, with D perhaps TRBD2 (5 bases). Trimming took off 3 bases at V and 4 bases at J, with 12 bases between the two ends. The V gene's germline CDR1 is GTSNPN and CDR2 SVGIG (reference sequence). This CDR3 comprises 14 residues. CDR3 bases: TGTGCCTGGAGAGGCGGGTTTCGCACCGGGGAGCTGTTTTTT. It specifies CAWRGGFRTGELFF.

J is TRBJ2-1 and V is TRBV9; TRBD2 might be the D (6 bases). The CDR3 loop spans 15 amino acids. The germline CDR1 and CDR2 sequences are SGDLS and YYNGEE. V shed 5 bases and J shed 6 bases, with 18 bases lying between them. The CDR3 spells CASSTSGTSINEQFF. The CDR3 coding sequence is TGTGCCAGCAGTACTTCCGGGACTTCTATCAATGAGCAGTTCTTC.

The table lists this clonotype with many counts. This chain joins TRBV7-3 and TRBJ2-2; D not resolved. The germline gives CDR1 SGHTA, CDR2 FQGTGA. The CDR3 is 13 amino acids. The V end lost 3 bases, the J end lost 5 bases, and 7 bases lay between the germline ends. CDR3 bases: TGTGCCAGCAGCTTTCTGGGGACCGGGGAGCTGTTTTTT. It encodes CASSFLGTGELFF.

In this sample, this clonotype turned up many times. This chain's CDR3 is CASSGEGGRKNEQFF. The CDR3 nucleotides read TGTGCCAGCAGCGGTGAGGGGGGGCGTAAGAATGAGCAGTTCTTC. The chain combines TRBV13 with TRBJ2-1, with a tentative D call TRBD2 (7 bases). Trimming left V 5 bases short and J 7 bases short, with 18 bases between. This CDR3 contains 15 residues. Germline CDR1 PRHDT, CDR2 FYEKMQ (reference sequence). Full variable domain (remainder filled in from reference TRBV13 and TRBJ2-1): AAGVIQSPRHLIKEKRETATLKCYPIPRHDTVYWYQQGPGQDPQFLISFYEKMQSDKGSIPDRFSAQQFSDYHSELNMSSLELGDSALYFCASSGEGGRKNEQFFGPGTRLTVL.

This clonotype was counted ten times or more. This chain connects TRBV30 to TRBJ2-6; D is uncertain. The length of the CDR3 is 15 residues. CDR1 and CDR2 (germline): GTSNPN, SVGIG (reference sequence). V dropped 0 bases and J dropped 1 base, with 7 bases sitting between them. In nucleotides, the CDR3 is TGTGCCTGGAGTGTACCCAAATCTGGGGCCAACGTCCTGACTTTC. It is translated as CAWSVPKSGANVLTF.

The sample holds many counts of this clonotype. This rearrangement joins TRBV7-2 to TRBJ2-7; the D call may be TRBD1 or TRBD2 (6 bases each). Germline values: CDR1 SGHTA, CDR2 FQGNSA. Trimming removed 1 base at V and 5 bases at J, with 15 bases between. The CDR3 has 15 amino acids. The CDR3 DNA reads as TGTGCCAGCAGCTTAGTCGGGGGCGGGCACAACGAGCAGTACTTC. Translating gives CASSLVGGGHNEQYF.

This clonotype was observed a handful of times. The CDR3 reads CASSPSERSYEQYF. The DNA of the CDR3 is TGTGCCAGCTCACCAAGTGAGAGGTCCTACGAGCAGTACTTC. This rearrangement joins TRBV18 to TRBJ2-7, with D unresolved. The CDR3 loop spans 14 amino acids. Trimming shortened V by 2 bases and J by 1 base, and 9 bases separated the two germline ends. The germline gives CDR1 KGHSH, CDR2 LQKENI.

This clonotype was seen repeatedly, ten times or more. The gene calls are TRBV7-2 and TRBJ2-7, with TRBD2 identical over 7 bases. The CDR3 length is 16 residues. The V segment lost 2 bases and the J segment 4 bases; nucleotides outside the gene matches: 11. CDR1 is SGHTA and CDR2 is FQGNSA in the germline V gene. CDR3 sequence: CASSLLGRRGGYEQYF. The CDR3 DNA reads as TGTGCCAGCAGCTTACTCGGGAGGAGGGGAGGGTACGAGCAGTACTTC.

This clonotype was picked up many times. The J gene is TRBJ1-6, the V gene TRBV9; 7 positions agree with TRBD1. The CDR3 has 17 amino acids. The germline V gene encodes CDR1 SGDLS and CDR2 YYNGEE. V was pared by 7 bases and J by 0 bases, with 10 bases of the junction left unmatched. The DNA of the CDR3 is TGTGCCAGCTGTTCGAGGCAGGGGGGCTCCTATAATTCACCCCTCCACTTT. This translates into CASCSRQGGSYNSPLHF.

At least ten counts were recorded for this clonotype. V and J are TRBV5-4 and TRBJ2-5; 7 bases fit TRBD1. With V trimmed by 3 bases and J by 3 bases, 8 bases remained unmatched. Germline V gives CDR1 SGHNT, CDR2 YYREEE (reference sequence). The CDR3 loop spans 15 amino acids. The CDR3 reads CASSSTRQGKETQYF. The CDR3 DNA follows: TGTGCCAGCAGCTCGACCCGACAGGGAAAAGAGACCCAGTACTTC.

This clonotype was observed at least ten times. In nucleotides, the CDR3 is TGCAGTGCTAGTTCACCCAACAGTAACACTGAAGCTTTCTTT. Amino acids: CSASSPNSNTEAFF. The V and J genes are TRBV20-1 and TRBJ1-1, with no clear D. This CDR3 is built from 14 residues. V was trimmed by 3 bases and J by 2 bases, leaving 13 bases between them. Per the germline V gene, CDR1 is DFQATT and CDR2 is SNEGSKA (reference sequence).

This clonotype was seen ten or more times. This chain uses TRBV7-9 with TRBJ2-5, with TRBD2 as a possible D gene (5 bases). The V end was cut by 5 bases, the J end by 6 bases, with 10 bases between. The CDR3 loop spans 12 amino acids. The germline V gene encodes CDR1 SEHNR and CDR2 FQNEAQ (reference sequence). The CDR3 DNA reads as TGTGCCAGCAGCCCGCCCGGGAAGACCCAGTACTTC. It codes for CASSPPGKTQYF.

This clonotype was observed a handful of times. The J gene is TRBJ2-5, the V gene TRBV11-1; 7 positions agree with TRBD2. The germline V gene has CDR1 SGHAT and CDR2 FQDESV (reference sequence). There are 14 residues in the CDR3. V was pared by 3 bases and J by 5 bases, with 6 bases of the junction left unmatched. The CDR3, as DNA: TGTGCCAGCAGCTTTCGTTCCGGGGGGGAGACCCAGTACTTC. Amino acids: CASSFRSGGETQYF.